This T cell receptor (beta chain) stems from a study of cytomegalovirus exposure and HLA in healthy donors. Points from the study as a whole: According to a subsequent analysis, TCR clusters from the first cohort were inclined to appear together in the 110 or so validation repertoires. Reported performance of the classifier showed diagnosis of cytomegalovirus status with high specificity and sensitivity.

A note on this clone: What it binds is not known.

V trimming: 0 bases; J trimming: 8 bases; junction bases outside the gene matches: 4. The CDR3 has 13 amino acids. From germline, CDR1 is SGHRS and CDR2 YFSETQ. The study drew the donors from its approximately 110-subject validation cohort, separate from the 666-subject first cohort. Libraries were prepared by immunoSEQ multiplex PCR; TCRdb keeps only in-frame clonotypes and omits some of them. This sample yields 95,000 to 150,000 clones, of which around 94% are seen a single time; approximately 1.2% belongs to the top ten. The sequencing input was PBMCs. The sequence came from a woman between 18 and 29 years old in good health and CMV-seronegative. The chain has TRBV5-1 and TRBJ1-2; 7 bases align to TRBD1. CDR3: CASSLEGGRGYTF. The CDR3 coding sequence is TGCGCCAGCAGCTTGGAAGGGGGCCGGGGCTACACCTTC.